The 21 T cell receptor beta chains below were found in one sample sequenced in a study of cytomegalovirus exposure and HLA in healthy donors. In the PCR, 60 Vbeta and 13 Jbeta primers were used. Some clones are missing from TCRdb's copy, which holds only in-frame ones; the method was immunoSEQ multiplex PCR. Seen here are approximately 130,000 clones, around 72% observed once, and the top ten hold roughly 9.3%. Sequencing used PBMCs. Receptors originate from a woman aged 45-65 years in good health and CMV-seropositive.

DNA for the CDR3: TGTGCCAGCAGTGCGGCGGGGGGGTCAGCTGTGCGTTACGAGCAGTACTTC. Residues: CASSAAGGSAVRYEQYF. V usage is TRBV25-1 and J usage is TRBJ2-7; 9 nucleotides match TRBD2. This CDR3 is built from 17 residues. Germline V lookup: CDR1 MGHDK, CDR2 SYGVNS. V shed 4 bases and J 4 bases; nucleotides not matched to a gene: 14.

V is TRBV4-3 and J is TRBJ2-2; no clear D gene. Trimming cost V 8 bases and J 6 bases, with 16 bases left between them. This CDR3 is 14 amino acids long. Germline V gene data show CDR1 as LGHNA and CDR2 as YSLEER. The CDR3 nucleotides are TGCGCCAGCGGCACGGGTCTAGAGGCCGGGGAGCTGTTTTTT. Its protein product is CASGTGLEAGELFF.

The chain couples TRBV7-9 to TRBJ1-4, with D unresolved. The CDR3 runs to 15 residues. Germline V lookup: CDR1 SEHNR, CDR2 FQNEAQ (reference sequence). The germline V and J ends were trimmed by 5 bases and 0 bases, with 10 bases remaining between them. CDR3 sequence reads: CASSPLVSTNEKLFF. The DNA for the CDR3 is TGTGCCAGCAGCCCTCTTGTCTCAACTAATGAAAAACTGTTTTTT.

This clone was picked up a small number of times. V is TRBV9 and J is TRBJ2-3, with D perhaps TRBD1 (5 bases). The CDR3 has 15 residues. Trimming shortened V by 4 bases and J by 2 bases, and 14 bases separated the two germline ends. Germline lookup yields CDR1 SGDLS and CDR2 YYNGEE. The CDR3 sequence is CASSPRQPLTDTQYF. The CDR3 DNA reads TGTGCCAGCAGCCCGAGACAGCCACTCACAGATACGCAGTATTTT.

The CDR3 loop is CASSFGARGFEPNNEQFF. The CDR3, as DNA: TGCGCCAGCAGCTTTGGGGCGCGGGGTTTCGAACCTAACAATGAGCAGTTCTTC. This chain connects TRBV5-1 to TRBJ2-1; maybe TRBD2 (6 bases). This CDR3 is built from 18 residues. The V end was cut by 2 bases, the J end by 5 bases, with 23 bases between. Germline CDR1 and CDR2: SGHRS and YFSETQ.

V usage is TRBV7-2 and J usage is TRBJ1-4; weak D call: TRBD1 (5 bases). Trimming stripped 1 base from V and 3 bases from J, with 9 bases between. This CDR3 contains 15 residues. Germline CDR1 SGHTA, CDR2 FQGNSA. The CDR3 protein is CASSLGGRANEKLFF. CDR3 nucleotides: TGTGCCAGCAGCTTAGGTGGCAGGGCTAATGAAAAACTGTTTTTT.

V gene TRBV18 combines with J gene TRBJ1-2, with D unresolved. Germline CDR1 KGHSH, CDR2 LQKENI. V dropped 2 bases and J dropped 5 bases, with 21 bases sitting between them. The CDR3 totals 17 residues. This CDR3 reads CASSPSTLGLAWYGYTF. In nucleotides, the CDR3 is TGTGCCAGCTCACCATCGACCTTAGGACTCGCATGGTATGGCTACACCTTC.

The rearrangement links TRBV7-9 to TRBJ2-7, with D tentatively TRBD1 (6 bases). Germline-derived CDR1 and CDR2 are SEHNR and FQNEAQ (reference sequence). V was trimmed by 5 bases and J by 8 bases, leaving 16 bases between them. This CDR3 is 13 amino acids long. CDR3 bases: TGTGCCAGCAGCCCTACGAGGGACACCCAGCAGTACTTC. Its translation is CASSPTRDTQQYF.

This clone appeared a few times. This sequence joins TRBV6-1 and TRBJ2-1; D is unresolved. CDR1 MNHNS and CDR2 SASEGT come from the germline V gene. V dropped 1 base and J dropped 0 bases, with 7 bases sitting between them. This CDR3 is 15 amino acids long. The CDR3 sequence: CASSEEALSYNEQFF. DNA for the CDR3: TGTGCCAGCAGTGAAGAAGCCCTCTCCTACAATGAGCAGTTCTTC.

The chain recombines TRBV6-5 with TRBJ1-4; 10 bases agree with TRBD1. CDR1 and CDR2 (germline): MNHEY, SVGAGI. Trimming took 2 bases from V and 8 from J; bases not matched to a gene: 2. The CDR3 is 14 amino acids. CDR3: CASSYGTGVEKLFF. CDR3 nucleotide sequence: TGTGCCAGCAGTTACGGGACAGGGGTGGAAAAACTGTTTTTT.

The CDR3: CASSHLVSTTNEKLFF. CDR3 nucleotide sequence: TGTGCCAGCAGCCACCTGGTGAGTACAACTAATGAAAAACTGTTTTTT. The J gene is TRBJ1-4, the V gene TRBV7-2; no reliable D call. Germline lookup yields CDR1 SGHTA and CDR2 FQGNSA. This CDR3 is built from 16 residues. Trimming pared 5 bases from V and 0 bases from J, leaving 13 bases between.

The chain joins TRBV6-5 to TRBJ2-7; no definite D call. V was clipped by 2 bases and J by 3 bases, with 11 bases between them. The CDR3 is 14 amino acids. CDR1 is MNHEY and CDR2 is SVGAGI in the germline V gene. CDR3 region: CASSYAQAGYEQYF. The DNA of the CDR3 is TGTGCCAGCAGTTACGCGCAAGCAGGCTACGAGCAGTACTTC.

CDR3 protein: CASSQDVRGRGEQYF. CDR3 in DNA: TGCGCCAGCAGCCAAGACGTCCGCGGGAGGGGCGAGCAGTACTTC. This sequence joins TRBV4-3 and TRBJ2-7, with 9 bases lining up with TRBD2. Germline assignment: CDR1 LGHNA and CDR2 YSLEER. The CDR3 runs to 15 residues. J lost 6 bases, V lost 0 bases, and 6 bases had no gene match.

The chain employs TRBV29-1 and TRBJ2-5; 9 bases line up with TRBD1. The CDR3 consists of 14 residues. The J segment lost 3 bases and the V segment lost 3 bases, leaving 5 bases of the junction unmatched. Germline V gene lookup returns CDR1 SQVTM and CDR2 ANQGSEA. CDR3 sequence: CSVERGTGKETQYF. The CDR3 bases are TGCAGCGTTGAGCGCGGGACAGGGAAAGAGACCCAGTACTTC. The full variable domain, completed using reference TRBV29-1 and TRBJ2-5, is SAVISQKPSRDICQRGTSLTIQCQVDSQVTMMFWYRQQPGQSLTLIATANQGSEATYESGFVIDKFPISRPNLTFSTLTVSNMSPEDSSIYLCSVERGTGKETQYFGPGTRLLVL.

This clone was detected a few times. The rearrangement uses TRBV2 and TRBJ2-7; the D is unclear. Trimming stripped 6 bases from V and 2 bases from J, with 5 bases between. The germline V gene has CDR1 SNHLY and CDR2 FYNNEI. This CDR3 is 11 amino acids long. In DNA form, the CDR3 reads TGTGCCAGCAGCCCAGCCTACGAGCAGTACTTC. Encoded protein: CASSPAYEQYF.

The chain recombines TRBV5-1 with TRBJ2-7; D is unresolved. The germline V gene has CDR1 SGHRS and CDR2 YFSETQ. V lost 0 bases, J lost 2 bases, and 9 bases lay in between. This CDR3 comprises 14 residues. CDR3 nucleotide sequence: TGCGCCAGCAGCTTGGTTGCGGCCACCTACGAGCAGTACTTC. Translating it yields CASSLVAATYEQYF.

This clone has more than one count but fewer than ten. The rearrangement uses TRBV7-9 and TRBJ2-7; the match to TRBD1 covers 10 bases. J gave up 4 bases and V 4 bases, and 7 bases lay outside the gene matches. This CDR3 comprises 15 residues. CDR1 and CDR2 from the germline V gene are SEHNR and FQNEAQ (reference sequence). CDR3 loop: CASSSPGQGRYEQYF. The CDR3, as DNA: TGTGCCAGCAGCTCCCCGGGACAGGGGCGGTACGAGCAGTACTTC.

The chain carries TRBV9 and TRBJ1-6; the D gene is possibly TRBD1 (6 bases). Germline CDR1 reads SGDLS; CDR2 reads YYNGEE. V was pared by 4 bases and J by 6 bases, with 11 bases between. This CDR3 has 14 amino acids. The CDR3 loop reads CASSYRQANSPLHF. The CDR3 bases are TGTGCCAGCAGCTACCGACAGGCTAATTCACCCCTCCACTTT.

V usage is TRBV2 and J usage is TRBJ2-3; 7 nucleotides align to TRBD2. Trimming cost V 8 bases and J 2 bases; bases outside gene matches: 13. CDR3 length equals 16 residues. The germline V gene has CDR1 SNHLY and CDR2 FYNNEI. The CDR3 DNA sequence: TGTGCCAGCGTAAAGTTGACGGGGGACTACACAGATACGCAGTATTTT. Protein: CASVKLTGDYTDTQYF.

V gene TRBV5-1 combines with J gene TRBJ1-1; D is perhaps TRBD1 (5 bases). V shed 2 bases and J shed 1 base, with 12 bases lying between them. This CDR3 has 15 residues. Per the germline V gene, CDR1 is SGHRS and CDR2 is YFSETQ. DNA for the CDR3: TGCGCCAGCAGCTTTGGAGGGGCGGGGAACACTGAAGCTTTCTTT. Its translation is CASSFGGAGNTEAFF. Looking up the rest from reference TRBV5-1 and TRBJ1-1 gives the full variable domain: KAGVTQTPRYLIKTRGQQVTLSCSPISGHRSVSWYQQTPGQGLQFLFEYFSETQRNKGNFPGRFSGRQFSNSRSEMNVSTLELGDSALYLCASSFGGAGNTEAFFGQGTRLTVV.

The chain employs TRBV6-6 and TRBJ2-7; D is ambiguous. Between the trimmed V and J ends, which lost 3 bases and 6 bases, there was a span of 15 bases. The CDR3 runs 14 residues. From germline, CDR1 is MNHNY and CDR2 SVGAGI (reference sequence). Written as DNA, the CDR3 is TGTGCCAGCAGTTATGTGGGTGCGAGGAGCGAGCAGTACTTC. This gives the protein CASSYVGARSEQYF.